This T cell receptor beta chain was sequenced during a study of blood T cell repertoires in COVID-19. At the level of the study: Samples of COVID-19 (acute and convalescent) were obtained from the United States, Italy and Spain. PBMCs, B-cell-depleted T cells, or T cells provided the cDNA or gDNA that made up the material.

Trimming left V 4 bases short and J 4 bases short, with 13 bases between. Germline assignment: CDR1 MNHEY and CDR2 SVGEGT. CDR3 size: 15 residues. Participants' reported clinical history set cohort assignment. Resolution of symptoms, clearance, or two negative PCRs was present in recovered Cohort 3 donors. Using immunoSEQ multiplex PCR, the repertoire was profiled, and TCRdb retains in-frame clones only, with some absent. The table records about 100,000 clones, 80% to 90% of them present only once. The sequence was obtained from a woman between 50 and 59 years old who had recovered from COVID-19. The gene calls are TRBV6-2 or TRBV6-3 and TRBJ2-2, with D possibly TRBD2 on 6 matching bases. The sequenced sample consisted of PBMCs or T cells enriched from blood (not recorded which). The CDR3 here is CASSLGGLGTGELFF. CDR3 in DNA: TGTGCCAGCAGTTTGGGGGGTCTGGGCACCGGGGAGCTGTTTTTT.